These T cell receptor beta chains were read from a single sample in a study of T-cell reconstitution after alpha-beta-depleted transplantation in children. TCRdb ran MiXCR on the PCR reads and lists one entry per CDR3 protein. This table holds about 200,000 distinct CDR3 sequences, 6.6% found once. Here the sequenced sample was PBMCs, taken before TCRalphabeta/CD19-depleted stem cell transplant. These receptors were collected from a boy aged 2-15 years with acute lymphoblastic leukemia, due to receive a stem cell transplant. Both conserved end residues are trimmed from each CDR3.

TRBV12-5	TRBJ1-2	ASGLDQGNYGYT
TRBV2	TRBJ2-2	ASSETAGGELF
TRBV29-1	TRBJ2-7	SVPPRARTYEQY
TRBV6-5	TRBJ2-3	ASSQRGGQY
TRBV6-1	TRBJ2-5	ASSHRGWPETQY
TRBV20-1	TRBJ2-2	SASYSRAGRTGELF
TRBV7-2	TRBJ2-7	ASSSFRDRFF
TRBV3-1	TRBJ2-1	ASSRGGSQF
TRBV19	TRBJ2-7	ASNPRQGAYEQY
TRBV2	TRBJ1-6	ASAFTGNRYNSPLH
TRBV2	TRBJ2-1	ASSGVRRTRGFNEQF
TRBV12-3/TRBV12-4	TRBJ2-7	ASSFRNNYEQY
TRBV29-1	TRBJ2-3	SVGARLTDTQY
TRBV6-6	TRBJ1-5	ASSQNPLQPQH
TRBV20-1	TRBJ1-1	SARDEGTGGTEAF
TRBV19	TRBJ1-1	ASSNTNPTEAF
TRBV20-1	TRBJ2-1	SASSVVGASPYNEQF
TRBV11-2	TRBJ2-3	ASSLTGTATDTQY
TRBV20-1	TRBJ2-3	SARIHWSTDTQY
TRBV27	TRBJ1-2	ASSSGYSGYT
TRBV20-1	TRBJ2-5	SASRIGGDARETQY
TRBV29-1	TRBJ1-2	SVESSGGTGYT
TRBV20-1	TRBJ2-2	SSDSYTGELF
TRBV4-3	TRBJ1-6	ASSQEGRGPLH
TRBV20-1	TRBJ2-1	SARDVWLAGNGDEQF
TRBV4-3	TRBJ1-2	ASSQASRAIGPDGYT
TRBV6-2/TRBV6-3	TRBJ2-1	ASHGDGASGVNEQF
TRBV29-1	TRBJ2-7	SVGFGSGTGGNEQY
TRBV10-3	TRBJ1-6	AISRDSGSPLH
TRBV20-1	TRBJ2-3	SARGGADTQY